A single sample is the source of the 12 T cell receptor beta chains below, sequenced in a study of cytomegalovirus exposure and HLA in healthy donors. In the PCR, 60 Vbeta and 13 Jbeta primers were used. Profiling relied on immunoSEQ multiplex PCR, and the TCRdb table lists in-frame clones only, not all of them. Of around 140,000 clones in the sample, 70% to 85% were seen once. The sequenced sample consisted of PBMCs. These TCRs come from a male donor in good health and CMV-seronegative.

The chain is built from TRBV5-4 and TRBJ2-7, with a possible D match to TRBD2 (6 bases). Trimming pared 4 bases from V and 6 bases from J, leaving 26 bases between. Looked up from germline, CDR1 is SGHNT and CDR2 is YYREEE (reference sequence). The CDR3 is 17 residues long. CDR3 protein: CASSPGGELILGSEQYF. As DNA, the CDR3 is TGTGCCAGCAGCCCCGGAGGGGAGCTTATCCTAGGTAGCGAGCAGTACTTC.

The V gene is TRBV29-1, the J gene TRBJ2-1; the match to TRBD2 covers 11 bases. Looked up from germline, CDR1 is SQVTM and CDR2 is ANQGSEA. The CDR3 is 18 amino acids. V was pared by 6 bases and J by 3 bases, with 16 bases of the junction left unmatched. CDR3: CSVRKTSGNGLFYNEQFF. CDR3 nucleotides: TGCAGCGTCCGTAAGACTAGCGGGAATGGCCTCTTCTACAATGAGCAGTTCTTC.

The gene calls are TRBV5-1 and TRBJ2-4; TRBD2 matches 7 bases. V lost 2 bases and J lost 8; bases outside the gene matches: 13. CDR1 SGHRS and CDR2 YFSETQ come from the germline V gene. This CDR3 has 16 amino acids. The DNA for the CDR3 is TGCGCCAGCAGCTTCAGTGCGGTGTCGGGAGGTGACATTCAGTACTTC. It yields the protein CASSFSAVSGGDIQYF.

V and J are TRBV28 and TRBJ2-5; 11 bases map to TRBD1. The CDR3 is made up of 15 amino acids. Germline assignment: CDR1 MDHEN and CDR2 SYDVKM. V was pared by 6 bases and J by 6 bases, with 9 bases of the junction left unmatched. This CDR3 is CASSLGQGAFKTQYF. CDR3 DNA: TGTGCCAGCAGCTTAGGACAGGGGGCGTTTAAGACCCAGTACTTC. The whole variable domain, remainder taken from reference TRBV28 and TRBJ2-5, is DVKVTQSSRYLVKRTGEKVFLECVQDMDHENMFWYRQDPGLGLRLIYFSYDVKMKEKGDIPEGYSVSREKKERFSLILESASTNQTSMYLCASSLGQGAFKTQYFGPGTRLLVL.

This chain links TRBV10-3 with TRBJ2-7; D perhaps matches TRBD2 (6 bases). The CDR3 covers 14 residues. Trimming cost V 5 bases and J 0 bases, with 11 bases left between them. Germline assignment: CDR1 ENHRY and CDR2 SYGVKD. The CDR3 protein is CAISPPGDSYEQYF. The DNA for the CDR3 is TGTGCCATCAGTCCGCCGGGGGACTCCTACGAGCAGTACTTC.

The V and J genes are TRBV27 and TRBJ2-3, with TRBD2 identical over 12 bases. V shed 1 base, J shed 4 bases, and the junction held 3 bases outside the gene matches. There are 16 residues in the CDR3. Per germline, CDR1 MNHEY and CDR2 SMNVEV (reference sequence). The CDR3 here is CASSLLTSGSADTQYF. CDR3 sequence (DNA): TGTGCCAGCAGTTTATTGACTAGCGGGAGTGCAGATACGCAGTATTTT.

This clone rates as medium-sized (0.01 to 0.1%). J is TRBJ2-3 and V is TRBV27; D perhaps matches TRBD1 (5 bases). Germline V gives CDR1 MNHEY, CDR2 SMNVEV (reference sequence). V gave up 4 bases and J gave up 9 bases, with 17 bases separating them. The CDR3 runs 14 residues. The chain's CDR3 is CASSYSSGFWTQYF. CDR3 nucleotides: TGTGCCAGCAGTTACTCATCAGGGTTTTGGACGCAGTATTTT.

This chain connects TRBV5-6 to TRBJ1-2, with TRBD1 matching over 7 bases. The CDR3 consists of 14 residues. The V gene end was trimmed by 5 bases and the J gene end by 2 bases; junction bases not matched to a gene: 6. CDR1 SGHDT and CDR2 YYEEEE come from the germline V gene. CDR3 bases: TGTGCCAGCAGGCAGACAGGGAACAACTATGGCTACACCTTC. Translation: CASRQTGNNYGYTF.

The rearrangement links TRBV7-9 to TRBJ2-1, with D perhaps matching TRBD2 (6 bases). The CDR3 covers 16 residues. Trimming removed 5 bases at V and 4 bases at J, with 18 bases between. In germline, CDR1 is SEHNR, CDR2 FQNEAQ (reference sequence). The CDR3 DNA reads as TGTGCCAGCAGCACCCTACTAGCCATATCTTACAATGAGCAGTTCTTC. Amino acid sequence: CASSTLLAISYNEQFF.

To note about this clone: Germline and junction disagree at one end, which may indicate a read error. V and J are TRBV7-2 and TRBJ1-3, with 8 bases matching TRBD1. Germline V gene lookup returns CDR1 SGHTA and CDR2 FQGNSA. CDR3 length equals 14 residues. The CDR3 DNA reads TGTGCCAGCACCTTAGGGACAGGAGGAAACACCATATATTTT. Translation: CASTLGTGGNTIYF.

This clone showed up just once. The sample has other DNA sequences that encode this CDR3 too. This chain's CDR3 is CASSVGLAGAETQYF. The CDR3 DNA reads TGTGCCAGCAGCGTAGGGCTAGCGGGGGCAGAGACCCAGTACTTC. The chain uses TRBV9 and TRBJ2-5, with 10 bases lining up with TRBD2. This CDR3 region has 15 residues. Germline V lookup: CDR1 SGDLS, CDR2 YYNGEE. The ends lost 0 bases at V and 4 bases at J; junction bases unmatched: 3. Drawing the rest from reference TRBV9 and TRBJ2-5, the complete variable domain is DSGVTQTPKHLITATGQRVTLRCSPRSGDLSVYWYQQSLDQGLQFLIQYYNGEERAKGNILERFSAQQFPDLHSELNLSSLELGDSALYFCASSVGLAGAETQYFGPGTRLLVL.

This CDR3 is CASSDAGEQFF. The CDR3 DNA reads TGTGCCAGCAGCGACGCGGGGGAGCAGTTCTTC. This sequence joins TRBV6-6 and TRBJ2-1; possible D gene TRBD2, 6 bases. The CDR3 sequence is 11 residues long. Germline CDR1 MNHNY, CDR2 SVGAGI (reference sequence). V lost 6 bases and J 10 bases, leaving 10 bases between the germline ends.